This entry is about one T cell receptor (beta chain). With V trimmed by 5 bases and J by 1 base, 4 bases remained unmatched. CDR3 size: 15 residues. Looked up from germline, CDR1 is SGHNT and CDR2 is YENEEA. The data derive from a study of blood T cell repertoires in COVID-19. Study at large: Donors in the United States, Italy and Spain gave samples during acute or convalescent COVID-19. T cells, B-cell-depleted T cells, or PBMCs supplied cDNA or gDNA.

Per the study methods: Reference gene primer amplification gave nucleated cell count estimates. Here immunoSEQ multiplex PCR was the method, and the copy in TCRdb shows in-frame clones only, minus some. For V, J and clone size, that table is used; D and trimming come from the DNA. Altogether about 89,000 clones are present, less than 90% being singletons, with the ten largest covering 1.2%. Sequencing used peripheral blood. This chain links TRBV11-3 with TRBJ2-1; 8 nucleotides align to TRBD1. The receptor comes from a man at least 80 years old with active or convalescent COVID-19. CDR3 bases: TGTGCCAGCAGCAAAGGACAGGGATCCTACAATGAGCAGTTCTTC. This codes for CASSKGQGSYNEQFF.